This T cell receptor (beta chain) came from a study of T cell repertoires in cytomegalovirus infection. Study as a whole: Matching HLA type, along with CMV infection, was indicated by public TCR beta signatures. Whole-study findings and limits: The study identified carriers of CMV plus the relevant HLA from cumulative public TCR beta family frequency.

Only a few counts were recorded for this clonotype. Its antigen is not identified. Germline values: CDR1 MDHEN, CDR2 SYDVKM. Trimming took 5 bases from V and 1 from J, leaving 17 bases between them. The CDR3 runs to 16 residues. TCRdb ran MiXCR on the reads and lists one entry per CDR3 protein. The data show 250,000 to 300,000 distinct CDR3 sequences, roughly 13% seen once. The rearrangement uses TRBV28 and TRBJ1-1, with D possibly being TRBD1 (5 bases). Sequencing was done on a sample of PBMCs. The sequence came from a human donor in good health (CMV status not recorded). Some clones in this sample may be carry-over from other donors' samples. The CDR3 reads CASSNVRQTANTEAFF. In DNA form, the CDR3 reads TGTGCCAGCAGTAACGTAAGACAGACAGCGAACACTGAAGCTTTCTTT.